This T cell receptor (beta chain) derives from a study of blood T cell repertoires in COVID-19. Overall study context: Both acute and convalescent COVID-19 samples were obtained from the United States, Italy and Spain. From T cells, B-cell-depleted T cells, or PBMCs came the material, which was cDNA or gDNA.

Germline-derived CDR1 and CDR2 are MNHEY and SMNVEV (reference sequence). V shed 6 bases and J shed 0 bases, with 16 bases lying between them. The CDR3 runs to 16 residues. This clone was recorded only once. In the authors' workflow: Estimated nucleated cell counts came from reference gene primer amplification. Repertoires were generated with immunoSEQ multiplex PCR, while TCRdb's copy carries only in-frame clones and drops some. For V, J and clone size, that table is used; D and trimming come from the DNA. This sample yields 70,000 or so clones, of which 75% to 85% are seen a single time; 5% to 7% belongs to the top ten.

The receptor was derived from a woman in her sixties or seventies with acute or convalescent COVID-19. Sequenced sample: peripheral blood. The chain joins TRBV27 to TRBJ2-3; D unclear. The chain's CDR3 is CASRPTRIASTDTQYF. DNA of the CDR3: TGTGCCAGCAGACCTACCAGAATAGCTAGCACAGATACGCAGTATTTT.